Listed here are 27 T cell receptor beta chains from one sample, sequenced in a study of T cell changes during pregnancy in multiple sclerosis. Here immunoSEQ multiplex PCR was the method, and the copy in TCRdb shows in-frame clones only, minus some. The sample yields about 44,000 clones, about 89% seen once. The sample was CD4+ T cells from peripheral blood mononuclear cells, taken after pregnancy. Every receptor here comes from a female donor with multiple sclerosis, enrolled in a pregnancy study.

This chain joins TRBV6-5 and TRBJ1-1, with D maybe TRBD1 (6 bases). V lost 0 bases and J 8 bases, leaving 16 bases between the germline ends. This CDR3 comprises 15 residues. Germline V gene data show CDR1 as MNHEY and CDR2 as SVGAGI. CDR3 DNA sequence: TGTGCCAGCAGTTACTCGAGAGTTGGACAGCGCGAAGCTTTCTTT. Encoded protein: CASSYSRVGQREAFF.

V is TRBV30 and J is TRBJ2-7; unclear D gene. This CDR3 comprises 13 residues. Germline-derived CDR1 and CDR2 are GTSNPN and SVGIG (reference sequence). The V gene lost 2 bases and the J gene lost 6 bases, with 14 bases spanning the gap. The CDR3 region is CAWSTYPPGEQYF. The CDR3 DNA follows: TGTGCCTGGAGTACGTACCCCCCGGGCGAGCAGTACTTC. Full variable domain (missing parts from reference TRBV30 and TRBJ2-7): SQTIHQWPATLVQPVGSPLSLECTVEGTSNPNLYWYRQAAGRGLQLLFYSVGIGQISSEVPQNLSASRPQDRQFILSSKKLLLSDSGFYLCAWSTYPPGEQYFGPGTRLTVT.

This clone was picked up one time. The chain employs TRBV5-6 and TRBJ2-5; D is possibly TRBD1 (5 bases). The length of the CDR3 is 15 residues. CDR1 SGHDT and CDR2 YYEEEE come from the germline V gene. V was shortened by 2 bases and J by 4 bases, with 15 bases between the two germline ends. The CDR3 region has the DNA TGTGCCAGCAGCTTCGGGCAGGGAAGAGGAGAGACCCAGTACTTC. The encoded protein is CASSFGQGRGETQYF.

The chain joins TRBV28 to TRBJ1-3; D is uncertain. There are 15 residues in the CDR3. The germline gives CDR1 MDHEN, CDR2 SYDVKM. Trimming cost V 1 base and J 3 bases, with 10 bases left between them. The CDR3 reads CASSLSGFLGNTIYF. In DNA, the CDR3 is TGTGCCAGCAGTTTATCGGGATTCCTTGGAAACACCATATATTTT.

V is TRBV4-2 and J is TRBJ2-7; D is possibly TRBD2 (6 bases). Per the germline V gene, CDR1 is LGHNA and CDR2 is YNFKEQ. There are 18 residues in the CDR3. Trimming removed 0 bases at V and 3 bases at J, with 21 bases between. The CDR3 loop reads CASSQELSGVGPYYEQYF. In nucleotides, the CDR3 is TGTGCCAGCAGCCAAGAACTTAGCGGAGTGGGGCCATACTACGAGCAGTACTTC.

The chain links TRBV5-1 to TRBJ2-1, with unresolved D. Germline V lookup: CDR1 SGHRS, CDR2 YFSETQ. The V end lost 0 bases, the J end lost 2 bases, and 6 bases lay between the germline ends. The CDR3 runs to 14 residues. The CDR3 loop is CASSLDSTYNEQFF. The CDR3 DNA follows: TGCGCCAGCAGCTTGGACTCTACCTACAATGAGCAGTTCTTC.

In this sample, this clone turned up once. The chain links TRBV13 to TRBJ1-1; 7 positions agree with TRBD1. This CDR3 is 13 amino acids long. Germline V gives CDR1 PRHDT, CDR2 FYEKMQ (reference sequence). The V segment lost 3 bases and the J segment 4 bases; nucleotides outside the gene matches: 2. Here the CDR3 DNA reads TGTGCCAGCAGCTTTACAGGGGCCACTGAAGCTTTCTTT. It is translated as CASSFTGATEAFF.

CDR3 nucleotide sequence: TGCGCCAGCAGCCGGGACTACAACAATGAGCAGTTCTTC. As protein: CASSRDYNNEQFF. This chain connects TRBV5-1 to TRBJ2-1; 7 bases align to TRBD2. The CDR3 extends over 13 amino acids. Germline-derived CDR1 and CDR2 are SGHRS and YFSETQ. V was pared by 4 bases and J by 5 bases, with 3 bases of the junction left unmatched.

The rearrangement joins TRBV10-1 to TRBJ2-4, with D perhaps TRBD1 (7 bases). The germline V gene encodes CDR1 WNHNN and CDR2 SYGVQD (reference sequence). Trimming removed 6 bases at V and 8 bases at J, with 26 bases between. CDR3 size: 17 residues. CDR3 DNA sequence: TGCGCCAGCAGCGAGACGACAGGGACTCTTTCATTGCACATTCAGTACTTC. Translated, it gives CASSETTGTLSLHIQYF.

This chain links TRBV28 with TRBJ2-5; no reliable D call. Trimming shortened V by 8 bases and J by 3 bases, and 7 bases separated the two germline ends. The CDR3 has 11 residues. In germline, CDR1 is MDHEN, CDR2 SYDVKM. CDR3 nucleotides: TGTGCCAGCGTGGCAGAAGAGACCCAGTACTTC. Protein sequence: CASVAEETQYF.

V is TRBV30 and J is TRBJ2-7, with D perhaps matching TRBD2 (5 bases). The CDR3 has 12 amino acids. Germline CDR1 GTSNPN, CDR2 SVGIG (reference sequence). Between the trimmed V and J ends, which lost 1 base and 7 bases, there was a span of 11 bases. The CDR3 loop is CAWSAAGEEQYF. As DNA, the CDR3 is TGTGCCTGGAGTGCTGCCGGGGAGGAGCAGTACTTC.

V and J are TRBV2 and TRBJ2-6; D not certain. The V and J ends lost 4 bases and 1 base respectively, with 8 bases between them. CDR3 length equals 15 residues. Germline V CDR1 and CDR2: SNHLY, FYNNEI. In DNA form, the CDR3 reads TGTGCCAGCAGTGCATACGGTTCTGGGGCCAACGTCCTGACTTTC. It is translated as CASSAYGSGANVLTF. The full variable domain, rest sourced from reference TRBV2 and TRBJ2-6, is EPEVTQTPSHQVTQMGQEVILRCVPISNHLYFYWYRQILGQKVEFLVSFYNNEISEKSEIFDDQFSVERPDGSNFTLKIRSTKLEDSAMYFCASSAYGSGANVLTFGAGSRLTVL.

The rearrangement links TRBV6-1 to TRBJ2-7; 7 positions match TRBD1. Looked up from germline, CDR1 is MNHNS and CDR2 is SASEGT. The length of the CDR3 is 16 residues. The J segment lost 2 bases and the V segment lost 5 bases, leaving 12 bases of the junction unmatched. CDR3 nucleotides: TGTGCCAGCAGTCAAGGGACAGTTTCGATTCCCTACGAGCAGTACTTC. This codes for CASSQGTVSIPYEQYF.

The V call is TRBV30, the J call TRBJ2-5, with 7 bases aligning to TRBD2. Germline-derived CDR1 and CDR2 are GTSNPN and SVGIG (reference sequence). Trimming cost V 7 bases and J 3 bases; bases outside gene matches: 8. CDR3 size: 13 residues. The CDR3 here is CASSGLNKETQYF. The DNA for the CDR3 is TGTGCCTCTTCGGGACTAAATAAAGAGACCCAGTACTTC.

The chain couples TRBV9 to TRBJ2-1; D is unclear. Germline V gene data show CDR1 as SGDLS and CDR2 as YYNGEE. V lost 0 bases to trimming and J lost 0 bases, with 7 bases between them. The CDR3 runs 15 residues. CDR3 nucleotides: TGTGCCAGCAGCGTAGGAGTAGACTCCTACAATGAGCAGTTCTTC. It encodes CASSVGVDSYNEQFF.

The CDR3 nucleotides are TGTGCCAGCAGCCAAGATGGTTGGACAGGGGACTACGAGCAGTACTTC. Amino acids: CASSQDGWTGDYEQYF. The chain is built from TRBV4-2 and TRBJ2-7; 9 bases are shared with TRBD1. V was pared by 0 bases and J by 3 bases, with 6 bases of the junction left unmatched. The CDR3 loop spans 16 amino acids. The germline gives CDR1 LGHNA, CDR2 YNFKEQ.

The rearrangement uses TRBV5-1 and TRBJ2-3; D is perhaps TRBD1 (5 bases). Germline V gene data show CDR1 as SGHRS and CDR2 as YFSETQ. The CDR3 is 14 amino acids. The ends were cut back, 0 bases at V and 0 bases at J, with 5 bases in the middle. CDR3 coding DNA: TGCGCCAGCAGCTTGGGACAGAGCACAGATACGCAGTATTTT. Encoded protein: CASSLGQSTDTQYF.

The chain is built from TRBV19 and TRBJ1-1; 7 nucleotides line up with TRBD1. This CDR3 is built from 14 residues. V shed 3 bases, J shed 5 bases, and the junction held 6 bases outside the gene matches. From germline, CDR1 is LNHDA and CDR2 SQIVND (reference sequence). The CDR3, as DNA: TGTGCCAGTAGTATGAGACAGGGAAGGACTGAAGCTTTCTTT. It translates to CASSMRQGRTEAFF.

The CDR3 sequence: CASSIFSTGAETQYF. The CDR3 DNA is TGTGCCAGTAGTATCTTTTCAACAGGGGCAGAGACCCAGTACTTC. This chain connects TRBV19 to TRBJ2-5, with TRBD1 matching over 7 bases. The length of the CDR3 is 15 residues. V was clipped by 3 bases and J by 4 bases; unmatched bases: 8. CDR1 and CDR2 from the germline V gene are LNHDA and SQIVND (reference sequence).

The chain couples TRBV2 to TRBJ2-1, with D tentatively TRBD2 (7 bases). Germline lookup yields CDR1 SNHLY and CDR2 FYNNEI. The germline V and J ends were trimmed by 3 bases and 3 bases, with 12 bases remaining between them. The CDR3 extends over 15 amino acids. CDR3 sequence: CASSEEGGGYNEQFF. The CDR3, as DNA: TGTGCCAGCAGTGAGGAGGGAGGGGGCTACAATGAGCAGTTCTTC.

The CDR3 loop is CASSPRLAGDFYNEQFF. The CDR3 nucleotides read TGTGCCAGCAGCCCCCGACTAGCGGGGGACTTTTACAATGAGCAGTTCTTC. This chain joins TRBV13 and TRBJ2-1, with 12 bases fitting TRBD2. This CDR3 has 17 amino acids. CDR1 and CDR2 from the germline V gene are PRHDT and FYEKMQ (reference sequence). V dropped 5 bases and J dropped 4; count of bases not matched to a gene: 9.

The V and J genes are TRBV6-4 and TRBJ2-4; 8 positions agree with TRBD2. The CDR3 spans 13 residues. Germline CDR1 MRHNA, CDR2 SNTAGT. V was clipped by 5 bases and J by 8 bases; unmatched bases: 5. CDR3 sequence: CASSISGGDIQYF. DNA for the CDR3: TGTGCCAGCAGTATTTCCGGGGGGGACATTCAGTACTTC.

This chain joins TRBV4-2 and TRBJ2-4, with 8 nucleotides matching TRBD1. The germline CDR1 and CDR2 sequences are LGHNA and YNFKEQ. The CDR3 consists of 18 residues. Trimming took 2 bases from V and 0 from J; bases not matched to a gene: 9. The CDR3 bases are TGTGCCAGCAGCCAAAAGGACAGGGATGATCTAGCCAAAAACATTCAGTACTTC. It translates to CASSQKDRDDLAKNIQYF.

The chain employs TRBV5-1 and TRBJ1-3; weak D call: TRBD1 (5 bases). Germline V gene lookup returns CDR1 SGHRS and CDR2 YFSETQ. The V end lost 5 bases, the J end lost 4 bases, and 13 bases lay between the germline ends. This CDR3 has 14 amino acids. CDR3 residues: CASSTSGDGNTIYF. CDR3 nucleotides: TGCGCCAGCAGTACCTCGGGGGACGGAAACACCATATATTTT.

The chain recombines TRBV9 with TRBJ2-3; D possibly corresponds to TRBD1 (5 bases). CDR1 and CDR2 (germline): SGDLS, YYNGEE. This CDR3 has 13 amino acids. Deletions cut 0 bases from V and 8 bases from J, with 10 bases between. DNA of the CDR3: TGTGCCAGCAGCGTAGCAGGGATTGGTACGCAGTATTTT. Translation: CASSVAGIGTQYF.

The chain employs TRBV5-4 and TRBJ2-6, with a weak D call TRBD1 (6 bases). The CDR3 totals 16 residues. V shed 4 bases and J shed 0 bases, with 11 bases lying between them. CDR1 is SGHNT and CDR2 is YYREEE in the germline V gene (reference sequence). The CDR3 here is CASSGTGHSGANVLTF. The CDR3, as DNA: TGTGCCAGCAGCGGAACAGGGCACTCTGGGGCCAACGTCCTGACTTTC.

This clone appeared once. The chain links TRBV5-1 to TRBJ2-3; TRBD2 matches at 10 bases. Trimming removed 4 bases from V and 1 base from J; junction bases left unmatched: 6. Germline V CDR1 and CDR2: SGHRS, YFSETQ. The CDR3 has 16 amino acids. CDR3 in amino acids: CASSPGGTSGTDTQYF. CDR3 in DNA: TGCGCCAGCAGCCCCGGCGGGACTAGCGGCACAGATACGCAGTATTTT.